A selection of T cell receptor beta chains follows, all from one sample in a study of T-cell reconstitution after alpha-beta-depleted transplantation in children. TCRdb re-called the PCR reads with MiXCR, one entry per CDR3 protein. This table has some 200,000 distinct CDR3 sequences, about 6% appearing once. Specimen: PBMCs, collected before TCRalphabeta/CD19-depleted stem cell transplant. Receptor source: a girl in the first two years of life with combined immunodeficiency, due to receive a stem cell transplant. Each CDR3 is given with its conserved first and last residue. The order of the fields is CDR3 length, clone size, V gene, J gene, D gene, CDR3 protein, CDR3 DNA. The D gene is left open where the match is weak. Clone size is given as once, few, many or a size class.

16	few	TRBV6-1	TRBJ2-5	NA	CASSAGRGAVRETQYF	TGTGCCAGCAGTGCTGGGAGGGGGGCCGTTCGAGAGACCCAGTACTTC
13	many	TRBV29-1	TRBJ2-5	TRBD2	CSVATSGIETQYF	TGCAGCGTTGCGACTAGCGGGATAGAGACCCAGTACTTC
15	many	TRBV28	TRBJ1-5	NA	CASSFGRLSNQPQHF	TGTGCCAGCAGTTTCGGGCGTTTAAGCAATCAGCCCCAGCATTTT
13	many	TRBV19	TRBJ2-3	NA	CASTLRGTDTQYF	TGTGCCAGTACCCTGCGGGGAACAGATACGCAGTATTTT
18	many	TRBV4-1	TRBJ2-1	TRBD2	CASSQGLRLAEVYNEQFF	TGCGCCAGCAGCCAAGGTCTTCGACTAGCGGAGGTATACAATGAGCAGTTCTTC
13	many	TRBV29-1	TRBJ2-7	NA	CSVEGTDYYEQYF	TGCAGCGTTGAAGGGACGGATTACTACGAGCAGTACTTC
14	many	TRBV4-1	TRBJ2-7	NA	CASSQEATSYEQYF	TGCGCCAGCAGCCAAGAAGCGACTAGCTACGAGCAGTACTTC
18	many	TRBV27	TRBJ2-2	TRBD1	CASSLWTGKKGNTGELFF	TGTGCCAGCAGTTTATGGACAGGGAAAAAAGGAAACACCGGGGAGCTGTTTTTT
12	many	TRBV7-9	TRBJ2-1	NA	CASSAFSQGQFF	TGTGCCAGCAGCGCCTTTAGTCAGGGGCAGTTCTTC
14	many	TRBV28	TRBJ2-7	TRBD2	CASTRLAGLYEQYF	TGTGCCAGCACCCGACTAGCGGGACTCTACGAGCAGTACTTC
13	many	TRBV9	TRBJ2-7	NA	CASSVGVSYEQYF	TGTGCCAGCAGCGTAGGGGTTTCCTACGAGCAGTACTTC
13	many	TRBV20-1	TRBJ2-5	NA	CSASTGNGETQYF	TGCAGTGCTAGCACGGGCAATGGAGAGACCCAGTACTTC
12	many	TRBV7-8	TRBJ1-5	NA	CASSLKDQPQHF	TGTGCCAGCAGCTTAAAGGATCAGCCCCAGCATTTT
15	many	TRBV13	TRBJ2-1	TRBD2	CASSPGTSTTNEQFF	TGTGCCAGCAGCCCCGGGACTAGCACTACCAATGAGCAGTTCTTC
15	many	TRBV5-5	TRBJ2-5	NA	CASSLWLATPETQYF	TGTGCCAGCAGCTTGTGGCTAGCGACCCCGGAGACCCAGTACTTC
16	many	TRBV6-2/TRBV6-3	TRBJ1-5	NA	CASSYLPTESNQPQHF	TGTGCCAGCAGTTATTTACCGACCGAGAGCAATCAGCCCCAGCATTTT
13	many	TRBV28	TRBJ1-1	NA	CASRFIGEWRAFF	TGTGCCAGCAGGTTCATTGGGGAGTGGAGGGCTTTCTTT
13	many	TRBV20-1	TRBJ2-7	NA	CSASGRRSYEQYF	TGCAGTGCTAGCGGGAGAAGGTCCTACGAGCAGTACTTC
15	many	TRBV4-1	TRBJ1-4	NA	CASSQFRTTNEKLFF	TGCGCCAGCAGCCAATTCAGAACAACTAATGAAAAACTGTTTTTT
16	many	TRBV12-3/TRBV12-4	TRBJ2-1	NA	CASSPGPTPAYNEQFF	TGTGCCAGCAGTCCGGGCCCTACCCCAGCCTACAATGAGCAGTTCTTC
16	many	TRBV6-2/TRBV6-3	TRBJ2-1	TRBD2	CASSYSQREGGDEQFF	TGTGCCAGCAGTTATTCCCAGCGGGAGGGAGGAGATGAGCAGTTCTTC
15	many	TRBV20-1	TRBJ2-3	NA	CSASAGQYRTDTQYF	TGCAGTGCTAGCGCGGGGCAATACCGCACAGATACGCAGTATTTT
16	many	TRBV10-3	TRBJ2-2	TRBD1	CAISGEGTGSTGELFF	TGTGCCATCAGTGGGGAAGGGACAGGGTCCACCGGGGAGCTGTTTTTT
16	many	TRBV11-2	TRBJ2-1	TRBD2	CASSLGTRSDTNEQFF	TGTGCCAGCAGCTTAGGGACTAGGTCCGACACAAATGAGCAGTTCTTC
14	few	TRBV12-3/TRBV12-4	TRBJ1-1	NA	CASSQQGMNTEAFF	TGTGCCAGCAGTCAGCAGGGCATGAACACTGAAGCTTTCTTT